The 28 T cell receptor beta chains in this list originate from one sample, sequenced in a study of early T cells in non-severe SARS-CoV-2 infection. TCRdb processed the 5' RACE reads anew with MiXCR; each CDR3 protein has one entry. In the table there are 60,000 or so distinct CDR3 sequences, 9.3% of which are singletons. The sequenced material came from whole blood. The receptors here all came from an adult who was a healthcare worker with PCR-confirmed SARS-CoV-2 infection or an uninfected control (not recorded which).

This clonotype was seen a handful of times. The chain has TRBV7-6 and TRBJ2-5, with D perhaps matching TRBD2 (6 bases). V was clipped by 1 base and J by 5 bases, with 11 bases between them. Germline lookup yields CDR1 SGHVS and CDR2 FNYEAQ. This CDR3 contains 14 residues. The CDR3 DNA follows: TGTGCCAGCAGCTTAGAGGCGGGGCCGGAGACCCAGTACTTC. As protein: CASSLEAGPETQYF.

This chain links TRBV19 with TRBJ2-1; a weak D match, TRBD2 (6 bases). V was pared by 3 bases and J by 6 bases, with 15 bases between. The CDR3 has 15 residues. Looked up from germline, CDR1 is LNHDA and CDR2 is SQIVND (reference sequence). CDR3: CASSMGGKVANEQFF. The CDR3, as DNA: TGTGCCAGTAGTATGGGGGGAAAGGTAGCCAATGAGCAGTTCTTC.

In this sample, this clonotype turned up many times. This chain joins TRBV7-8 and TRBJ2-2; no clear D gene. The CDR3 runs 15 residues. The germline gives CDR1 SGHVS, CDR2 FQNEAQ. The V end was cut by 5 bases, the J end by 2 bases, with 12 bases between. This CDR3 is CASSKETANTGELFF. The DNA of the CDR3 is TGTGCCAGCAGCAAAGAAACGGCTAACACCGGGGAGCTGTTTTTT.

This clonotype was detected once. J is TRBJ1-3 and V is TRBV5-1, with D uncertain. Germline V gene lookup returns CDR1 SGHRS and CDR2 YFSETQ. The CDR3 loop spans 14 amino acids. V lost 0 bases to trimming and J lost 0 bases, with 4 bases between them. As DNA, the CDR3 is TGCGCCAGCAGCTTGGACATCTCTGGAAACACCATATATTTT. Translating it yields CASSLDISGNTIYF.

This clonotype was recorded at least ten times. The chain couples TRBV11-2 to TRBJ2-7; 7 positions agree with TRBD1. The CDR3 consists of 15 residues. Germline CDR1 SGHAT, CDR2 FQNNGV. J was trimmed by 2 bases and V by 0 bases; bases with no gene match: 4. The CDR3 nucleotides read TGTGCCAGCAGCTTAGATAGTACAGGGGCCTACGAGCAGTACTTC. This gives the protein CASSLDSTGAYEQYF.

This clonotype showed up just a few times. This chain joins TRBV5-6 and TRBJ1-1; D is undetermined. V lost 2 bases to trimming and J lost 6 bases, with 14 bases between them. Germline CDR1 SGHDT, CDR2 YYEEEE. CDR3 length: 14 residues. The CDR3 here is CASSFTRTEAEAFF. CDR3 DNA: TGTGCCAGCAGCTTTACCCGGACGGAAGCTGAAGCTTTCTTT.

This clonotype has a handful of counts. The gene calls are TRBV9 and TRBJ2-5; possibly TRBD2 for D (5 bases). V lost 2 bases to trimming and J lost 4 bases, with 15 bases between them. CDR1 and CDR2 from the germline V gene are SGDLS and YYNGEE. This CDR3 contains 15 residues. The CDR3 DNA is TGTGCCAGCAGCGTTGGGTCGATCGGAGGAGAGACCCAGTACTTC. Protein sequence: CASSVGSIGGETQYF.

This chain connects TRBV6-2 or TRBV6-3 to TRBJ2-5; 10 bases fit TRBD2. J gave up 2 bases and V 0 bases, and 9 bases lay outside the gene matches. Germline V gene lookup returns CDR1 MNHEY and CDR2 SVGEGT. The CDR3 is 18 amino acids. The CDR3 nucleotides are TGTGCCAGCAGTTACTCGCGCCTAGCGGGGGCCATACAAGAGACCCAGTACTTC. Protein: CASSYSRLAGAIQETQYF.

Many counts were recorded for this clonotype. CDR3 nucleotide sequence: TGTGCCAGCGGGACTCTCAATGAGCAGTTCTTC. Protein product: CASGTLNEQFF. V is TRBV24-1 and J is TRBJ2-1; D possibly corresponds to TRBD2 (6 bases). Trimming took off 11 bases at V and 6 bases at J, with 10 bases between the two ends. The germline gives CDR1 KGHDR, CDR2 SFDVKD. CDR3 length equals 11 residues.

The rearrangement joins TRBV30 to TRBJ1-4; D remains unclear. CDR3 size: 11 residues. Germline V CDR1 and CDR2: GTSNPN, SVGIG (reference sequence). V was pared by 2 bases and J by 6 bases, with 4 bases between. The CDR3 loop is CAWSLDEKLFF. CDR3 nucleotides: TGTGCCTGGAGTTTGGATGAAAAACTGTTTTTT.

This clonotype was detected many times. This rearrangement joins TRBV5-1 to TRBJ2-3, with D possibly being TRBD2 (7 bases). The ends were cut back, 4 bases at V and 5 bases at J, with 26 bases in the middle. Germline-derived CDR1 and CDR2 are SGHRS and YFSETQ. The CDR3 runs 18 residues. CDR3 bases: TGCGCCAGCAGCCTCCTGGGAGGGCAAGGGGGAATGATAGATACGCAGTATTTT. Translating it yields CASSLLGGQGGMIDTQYF.

The table lists this clonotype with a few counts. The chain combines TRBV4-1 with TRBJ1-3; D gene unclear. The CDR3 totals 15 residues. CDR1 MGHRA and CDR2 YSYEKL come from the germline V gene. V was cut by 4 bases and J by 0 bases, with 10 bases left in between. CDR3 residues: CASSRSMISGNTIYF. CDR3 nucleotide sequence: TGCGCCAGCAGCCGCAGTATGATCTCTGGAAACACCATATATTTT.

This clonotype was seen only a few times. This chain uses TRBV7-9 with TRBJ2-7; D unresolved. The germline gives CDR1 SEHNR, CDR2 FQNEAQ (reference sequence). Trimming removed 5 bases from V and 0 bases from J, with 8 bases in between. This CDR3 has 13 amino acids. CDR3 DNA: TGTGCCAGCAGCCTCTCGAGCTCCTACGAGCAGTACTTC. Translation gives CASSLSSSYEQYF. Supplemented by reference TRBV7-9 and TRBJ2-7, the full variable domain reads DTGVSQNPRHKITKRGQNVTFRCDPISEHNRLYWYRQTLGQGPEFLTYFQNEAQLEKSRLLSDRFSAERPKGSFSTLEIQRTEQGDSAMYLCASSLSSSYEQYFGPGTRLTVT.

The chain joins TRBV4-1 to TRBJ2-3, with D uncertain. Trimming left V 4 bases short and J 0 bases short, with 11 bases between. Looked up from germline, CDR1 is MGHRA and CDR2 is YSYEKL. The CDR3 loop spans 15 amino acids. The CDR3 nucleotides read TGCGCCAGCAGCCGGGTTCTCGTGAGCACAGATACGCAGTATTTT. Translating it yields CASSRVLVSTDTQYF.

The V call is TRBV5-1, the J call TRBJ1-2; 9 nucleotides line up with TRBD1. This CDR3 region has 14 residues. The V segment lost 0 bases and the J segment 8 bases; nucleotides outside the gene matches: 5. Per the germline V gene, CDR1 is SGHRS and CDR2 is YFSETQ. The CDR3 DNA reads TGCGCCAGCAGCTTGGACAGGGGGCAAAAGGGCTACACCTTC. Encoded protein: CASSLDRGQKGYTF.

J is TRBJ1-1 and V is TRBV7-2; D unresolved. This CDR3 spans 17 amino acids. Trimming stripped 6 bases from V and 1 base from J, with 21 bases between. The germline V gene has CDR1 SGHTA and CDR2 FQGNSA. The CDR3 loop is CASSLLLNFEANTEAFF. CDR3 DNA: TGTGCCAGCAGTCTCCTCTTAAATTTCGAAGCGAACACTGAAGCTTTCTTT. The variable domain in full, completed from reference TRBV7-2 and TRBJ1-1, reads GAGVSQSPSNKVTEKGKDVELRCDPISGHTALYWYRQSLGQGLEFLIYFQGNSAPDKSGLPSDRFSAERTGGSVSTLTIQRTQQEDSAVYLCASSLLLNFEANTEAFFGQGTRLTVV.

This clonotype was seen a few times. The chain uses TRBV7-9 and TRBJ2-2; D may match TRBD1 or TRBD2 (5 bases each). This CDR3 is 18 amino acids long. The germline V and J ends were trimmed by 6 bases and 4 bases, with 24 bases remaining between them. Germline V gene lookup returns CDR1 SEHNR and CDR2 FQNEAQ (reference sequence). The CDR3 sequence: CASRRSGPGEGGTGELFF. CDR3 DNA sequence: TGTGCCAGCAGGCGCTCGGGACCAGGAGAGGGTGGCACCGGGGAGCTGTTTTTT.

This clonotype was found many times. This chain joins TRBV29-1 and TRBJ1-4; 7 positions agree with TRBD1. The CDR3 totals 14 residues. Germline assignment: CDR1 SQVTM and CDR2 ANQGSEA. Trimming cost V 7 bases and J 10 bases; bases outside gene matches: 15. CDR3 in amino acids: CSASTDRADGKLFF. CDR3 in DNA: TGCAGCGCCTCTACCGACAGGGCGGATGGAAAACTGTTTTTT.

This clonotype was counted between two and nine times. The chain has TRBV14 and TRBJ1-6; no firm D call. V was cut by 1 base and J by 16 bases, with 14 bases left in between. The V gene's germline CDR1 is SGHDN and CDR2 FVKESK. The CDR3 is 13 residues long. As DNA, the CDR3 is TGTGCCAGCAGCCAAGTACCGGGAACAGAACTCCACTTT. It yields the protein CASSQVPGTELHF. The complete variable domain, with remaining parts taken from reference TRBV14 and TRBJ1-6, reads EAGVTQFPSHSVIEKGQTVTLRCDPISGHDNLYWYRRVMGKEIKFLLHFVKESKQDESGMPNNRFLAERTGGTYSTLKVQPAELEDSGVYFCASSQVPGTELHFGNGTRLTVT.

This clonotype was counted many times. One junction end does not reproduce the germline sequence, and a read error may be involved. This chain links TRBV3-1 with TRBJ1-2; TRBD1 might be the D (6 bases). Germline CDR1 LGHDT, CDR2 YNNKEL (reference sequence). This CDR3 is 14 amino acids long. In nucleotides, the CDR3 is TGTGCCAGCAGTCAAGGCAGGGGAGGGTATGGCTACACCTTC. The encoded protein is CASSQGRGGYGYTF.

Ten or more counts support this clonotype. V usage is TRBV20-1 and J usage is TRBJ1-3; no firm D call. The CDR3 consists of 12 residues. Trimming removed 3 bases at V and 3 bases at J, with 6 bases between. The germline gives CDR1 DFQATT, CDR2 SNEGSKA (reference sequence). As DNA, the CDR3 is TGCAGTGCTAGGGTCGATGGAAACACCATATATTTT. Its protein product is CSARVDGNTIYF.

This clonotype has more than one count but fewer than ten. The chain is built from TRBV23-1 and TRBJ2-5, with D maybe TRBD1 (5 bases). TRBV23-1 is flagged as an ORF with uncertain function. Trimming cost V 10 bases and J 4 bases, with 25 bases left between them. The CDR3 has 16 amino acids. The CDR3 DNA is TGCGCCACCCACCCGGGTCGGGCCTTTAGGGGAGAGACCCAGTACTTC. It codes for CATHPGRAFRGETQYF.

This clonotype was recorded many times. The rearrangement links TRBV30 to TRBJ2-6, with D uncertain. Trimming pared 1 base from V and 3 bases from J, leaving 1 base between. The CDR3 extends over 12 amino acids. The germline gives CDR1 GTSNPN, CDR2 SVGIG (reference sequence). The CDR3, as DNA: TGTGCCTGGAGTGGTGGGGCCAACGTCCTGACTTTC. Its translation is CAWSGGANVLTF.

This clonotype was counted ten times or more. CDR3: CAISAGTTIGGEQYF. The CDR3 nucleotides are TGTGCCATCAGCGCGGGGACCACTATCGGAGGGGAGCAGTACTTC. V and J are TRBV10-3 and TRBJ2-7; possibly TRBD2 for D (6 bases). V was shortened by 6 bases and J by 7 bases, with 22 bases between the two germline ends. This CDR3 spans 15 amino acids. The V gene's germline CDR1 is ENHRY and CDR2 SYGVKD.

This clonotype has at least ten counts. The CDR3 DNA reads as TGTGCCAGCAGTATACTAGCGGGGGGCTACAATGAGCAGTTCTTC. This codes for CASSILAGGYNEQFF. J is TRBJ2-1 and V is TRBV12-3 or TRBV12-4, with 12 positions matching TRBD2. J lost 3 bases, V lost 5 bases, and 2 bases had no gene match. The CDR3 sequence is 15 residues long.

This clonotype was counted a few times. The V gene is TRBV4-1, the J gene TRBJ1-2; no clear D. Trimming shortened V by 0 bases and J by 2 bases, and 7 bases separated the two germline ends. This CDR3 spans 14 amino acids. In germline, CDR1 is MGHRA, CDR2 YSYEKL. The CDR3 reads CASSQDWRNYGYTF. The CDR3 DNA reads TGCGCCAGCAGCCAAGATTGGAGAAACTATGGCTACACCTTC.

This clonotype was picked up many times. V is TRBV2 and J is TRBJ2-5; D may be TRBD1 (5 bases). The germline gives CDR1 SNHLY, CDR2 FYNNEI. The CDR3 sequence is 13 residues long. Trimming cost V 8 bases and J 1 base, with 11 bases left between them. The CDR3 region is CASSGQGQETQYF. CDR3 bases: TGTGCCAGCTCTGGCCAGGGCCAAGAGACCCAGTACTTC.

The chain recombines TRBV12-3 or TRBV12-4 with TRBJ2-7, with no clear D. The CDR3 is 13 residues long. Trimming left V 10 bases short and J 2 bases short, with 15 bases between. CDR3 sequence: CANSLGPPYEQYF. The CDR3 bases are TGTGCCAACAGCCTCGGGCCACCCTACGAGCAGTACTTC.